Presented here are 12 T cell receptor beta chains from one specimen sequenced in a study of T cell responses to AZD1222 COVID-19 vaccine. Assay: immunoSEQ multiplex PCR; the TCRdb copy retains only in-frame clones and omits some. This table has about 110,000 clones, roughly 90% appearing once. The material sequenced was peripheral blood, taken on day 0 of MenACWY control vaccination. These receptors were collected from an adult in good health.

This chain joins TRBV28 and TRBJ2-1, with D maybe TRBD2 (7 bases). CDR1 and CDR2 from the germline V gene are MDHEN and SYDVKM. The CDR3 loop spans 15 amino acids. V shed 3 bases and J shed 0 bases, with 9 bases lying between them. The chain's CDR3 is CASSFRGGSYNEQFF. CDR3 DNA: TGTGCCAGCAGTTTTAGGGGGGGCTCCTACAATGAGCAGTTCTTC.

The chain has TRBV7-2 and TRBJ2-1; 9 bases line up with TRBD2. J gave up 8 bases and V 4 bases, and 12 bases lay outside the gene matches. This CDR3 region has 16 residues. Germline V gene sequence: CDR1 SGHTA, CDR2 FQGNSA. The CDR3 coding sequence is TGTGCCAGCAGCTATCGTGGCGGGGGGGCTTATGATGAGCAGTTCTTC. Translated: CASSYRGGGAYDEQFF.

The chain links TRBV12-3 or TRBV12-4 to TRBJ1-4; TRBD1 might be the D (6 bases). The CDR3 length is 13 residues. V lost 6 bases to trimming and J lost 10 bases, with 15 bases between them. The CDR3 is CASSLDRGGKLFF. CDR3 nucleotide sequence: TGTGCCAGCAGCTTGGACAGAGGCGGAAAACTGTTTTTT.

V and J are TRBV9 and TRBJ1-2, with a possible D match to TRBD1 (5 bases). This CDR3 contains 15 residues. The germline V gene encodes CDR1 SGDLS and CDR2 YYNGEE. Trimming removed 0 bases from V and 5 bases from J, with 14 bases in between. In DNA, the CDR3 is TGTGCCAGCAGCGTAGTTATCGGGACTGGGTATGGCTACACCTTC. Its protein product is CASSVVIGTGYGYTF.

The rearrangement joins TRBV28 to TRBJ1-4; no clear D. Between the trimmed V and J ends, which lost 4 bases and 4 bases, there was a span of 16 bases. This CDR3 is 16 amino acids long. CDR1 is MDHEN and CDR2 is SYDVKM in the germline V gene. CDR3 nucleotides: TGTGCCAGCAGTTCCGCCTCGCGGCTAGGTAATGAAAAACTGTTTTTT. Encoded protein: CASSSASRLGNEKLFF.

CDR3 protein: CASGARDARVQPQHF. DNA for the CDR3: TGTGCTAGTGGTGCTCGGGACGCCCGAGTACAGCCCCAGCATTTT. The V call is TRBV12-5, the J call TRBJ1-5; D is possibly TRBD1 (5 bases). The CDR3 runs 15 residues. The germline V gene encodes CDR1 LGHNT and CDR2 FRNRAP. Trimming stripped 5 bases from V and 7 bases from J, with 18 bases between.

This chain connects TRBV7-9 to TRBJ1-2, with a possible D match to TRBD1 (6 bases). CDR1 is SEHNR, CDR2 FQNEAQ, per germline (reference sequence). V was pared by 2 bases and J by 2 bases, with 9 bases between. The CDR3 totals 14 residues. The CDR3 DNA is TGTGCCAGCAGCTTACCCGGGACAAACTATGGCTACACCTTC. As protein: CASSLPGTNYGYTF.

The V gene is TRBV28, the J gene TRBJ1-3, with a tentative D call TRBD1 (5 bases). This CDR3 is built from 15 residues. Trimming stripped 5 bases from V and 9 bases from J, with 20 bases between. Germline loops: CDR1 MDHEN, CDR2 SYDVKM. This CDR3 reads CASSPRHLRGSTIYF. The CDR3 DNA reads as TGTGCCAGCAGTCCGAGACACCTTCGGGGGTCCACCATATATTTT.

V usage is TRBV10-3 and J usage is TRBJ2-7, with TRBD1 identical over 9 bases. The V gene's germline CDR1 is ENHRY and CDR2 SYGVKD. CDR3 size: 13 residues. V lost 6 bases to trimming and J lost 5 bases; unmatched junction nucleotides: 5. The CDR3 sequence is CAISRGTGNEQYF. The DNA of the CDR3 is TGTGCCATCAGCCGAGGGACAGGGAACGAGCAGTACTTC.

The chain recombines TRBV2 with TRBJ1-1; the D is unclear. Germline CDR1 SNHLY, CDR2 FYNNEI. The CDR3 runs 14 residues. Trimming cost V 5 bases and J 3 bases, with 13 bases left between them. The CDR3 region has the DNA TGTGCCAGCAGTATTACTAACGGTGACACTGAAGCTTTCTTT. Its translation: CASSITNGDTEAFF.

V and J are TRBV19 and TRBJ1-1, with a possible D match to TRBD1 (6 bases). The CDR3 consists of 14 residues. V shed 5 bases and J shed 1 base, with 11 bases lying between them. CDR1 is LNHDA and CDR2 is SQIVND in the germline V gene (reference sequence). The DNA of the CDR3 is TGTGCCAGTAGTCAGGGGCTAGGGAACACTGAAGCTTTCTTT. It yields the protein CASSQGLGNTEAFF.

This chain joins TRBV3-1 (or the pseudogene TRBV3-2) and TRBJ1-2; 11 bases line up with TRBD1. The V segment lost 4 bases and the J segment 8 bases; nucleotides outside the gene matches: 6. The CDR3 runs 14 residues. Germline lookup yields CDR1 LGHDT and CDR2 YNNKEL (reference sequence). The CDR3 DNA follows: TGTGCCAGCAGCCGAGGGACAGGGGGGACCGGCTACACCTTC. Translation gives CASSRGTGGTGYTF.